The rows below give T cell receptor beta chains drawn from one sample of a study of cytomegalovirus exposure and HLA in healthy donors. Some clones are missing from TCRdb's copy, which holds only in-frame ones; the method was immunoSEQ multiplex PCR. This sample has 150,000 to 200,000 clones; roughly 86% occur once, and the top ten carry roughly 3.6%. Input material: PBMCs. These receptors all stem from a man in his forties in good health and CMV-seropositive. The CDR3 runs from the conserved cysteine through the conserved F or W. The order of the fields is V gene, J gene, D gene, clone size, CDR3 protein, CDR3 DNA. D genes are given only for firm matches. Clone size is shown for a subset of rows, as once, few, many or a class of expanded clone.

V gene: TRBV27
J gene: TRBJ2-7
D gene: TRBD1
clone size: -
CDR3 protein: CASRIQGAREQYF
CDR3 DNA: TGTGCCAGCAGGATACAGGGGGCGAGGGAGCAGTACTTC

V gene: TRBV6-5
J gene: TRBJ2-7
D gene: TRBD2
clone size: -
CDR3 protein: CASSYSTGGVGYEQYF
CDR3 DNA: TGTGCCAGCAGTTACTCGACGGGGGGAGTTGGGTACGAGCAGTACTTC

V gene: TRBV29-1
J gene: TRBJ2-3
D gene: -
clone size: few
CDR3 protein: CSVGRSDTQYF
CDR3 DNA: TGCAGCGTGGGCCGGTCAGATACGCAGTATTTT

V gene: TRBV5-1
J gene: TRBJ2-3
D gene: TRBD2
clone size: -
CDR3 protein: CASSPPLAGEYTQYF
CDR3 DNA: TGCGCCAGCAGCCCACCCCTGGCGGGGGAGTATACGCAGTATTTT

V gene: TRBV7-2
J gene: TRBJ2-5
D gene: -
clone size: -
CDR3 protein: CASSYQGGETQYF
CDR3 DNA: TGTGCCAGCAGCTATCAGGGGGGAGAGACCCAGTACTTC

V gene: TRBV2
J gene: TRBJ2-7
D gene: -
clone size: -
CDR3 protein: CASQGTYYEQYF
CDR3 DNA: TGTGCCAGCCAGGGGACGTACTACGAGCAGTACTTC

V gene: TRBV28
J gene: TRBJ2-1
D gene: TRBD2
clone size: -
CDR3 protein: CASRPGGGLASRGGQFF
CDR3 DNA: TGTGCCAGCAGGCCGGGCGGAGGACTAGCGTCCCGGGGGGGGCAGTTCTTC

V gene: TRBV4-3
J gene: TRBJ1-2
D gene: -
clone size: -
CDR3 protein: CASSQEGRVGGYTF
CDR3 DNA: TGCGCCAGCAGCCAAGAGGGCAGGGTGGGCGGCTACACCTTC

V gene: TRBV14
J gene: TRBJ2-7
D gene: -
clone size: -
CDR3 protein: CASSQGSSKGTYEQYF
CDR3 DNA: TGTGCCAGCAGCCAAGGATCATCGAAGGGGACCTACGAGCAGTACTTC

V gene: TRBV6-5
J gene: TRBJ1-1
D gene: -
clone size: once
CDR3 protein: CASSFQGGDTEAFF
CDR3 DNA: TGTGCCAGCAGTTTCCAGGGAGGTGACACTGAAGCTTTCTTT

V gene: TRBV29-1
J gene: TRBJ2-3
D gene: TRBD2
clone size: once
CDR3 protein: CSVTLAGGPYTQYF
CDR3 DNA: TGCAGCGTGACTCTAGCGGGAGGGCCATATACGCAGTATTTT

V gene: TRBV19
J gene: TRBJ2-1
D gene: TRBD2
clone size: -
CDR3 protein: CASRASGSGGAHEQFF
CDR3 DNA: TGTGCCAGTAGGGCCTCGGGGAGCGGGGGGGCCCATGAGCAGTTCTTC

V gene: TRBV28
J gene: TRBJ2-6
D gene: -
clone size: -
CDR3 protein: CASSPGHASGANVLTF
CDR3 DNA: TGTGCCAGCAGTCCAGGACACGCCTCTGGGGCCAACGTCCTGACTTTC

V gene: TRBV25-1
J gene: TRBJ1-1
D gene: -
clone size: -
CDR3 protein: CASSEGLTEAFF
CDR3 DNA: TGTGCCAGCAGTGAGGGACTGACTGAAGCTTTCTTT

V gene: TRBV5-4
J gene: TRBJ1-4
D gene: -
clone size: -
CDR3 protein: CASSIGPTANEKLFF
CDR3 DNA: TGTGCCAGCAGCATCGGCCCTACAGCTAATGAAAAACTGTTTTTT

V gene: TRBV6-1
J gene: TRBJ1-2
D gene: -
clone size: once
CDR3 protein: CASTVDGRADGYTF
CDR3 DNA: TGTGCCAGCACCGTGGACGGGAGAGCAGATGGCTACACCTTC